One and the same sample provided the 9 T cell receptor beta chains below, sequenced in a study of blood T cell repertoires in COVID-19. TCRdb keeps only in-frame clones here, not all; method: immunoSEQ multiplex PCR. The sample carries 55,000 to 70,000 clones, 70% to 90% recorded once. The sequencing input was peripheral blood. Every receptor here comes from a woman in her seventies with active COVID-19.

This clone came up once. V gene TRBV24-1 combines with J gene TRBJ1-5; D might be TRBD1 (5 bases). CDR1 KGHDR and CDR2 SFDVKD come from the germline V gene. Trimming cost V 5 bases and J 4 bases, with 8 bases left between them. CDR3 length equals 13 residues. CDR3 sequence reads: CATSVPGNQPQHF. The CDR3 DNA reads as TGTGCCACCAGTGTCCCAGGGAATCAGCCCCAGCATTTT.

The J gene is TRBJ1-4, the V gene TRBV11-2; D is ambiguous. CDR3 length: 14 residues. Trimming pared 4 bases from V and 2 bases from J, leaving 8 bases between. From germline, CDR1 is SGHAT and CDR2 FQNNGV. DNA of the CDR3: TGTGCCAGCAGCTACCAGAACACTAATGAAAAACTGTTTTTT. Translating gives CASSYQNTNEKLFF.

This clone was seen a single time. V usage is TRBV5-1 and J usage is TRBJ2-3; D is possibly TRBD2 (5 bases). V was shortened by 1 base and J by 4 bases, with 13 bases between the two germline ends. The CDR3 contains 15 residues. Germline CDR1 is SGHRS and CDR2 is YFSETQ. This CDR3 reads CASSLYRGAADTQYF. The CDR3, as DNA: TGCGCCAGCAGCTTGTACCGGGGAGCCGCAGATACGCAGTATTTT.

This clone was counted once. The CDR3 sequence: CASSSPVAGVPETQYF. CDR3 coding DNA: TGTGCCAGCAGTTCCCCGGTAGCGGGAGTCCCAGAGACCCAGTACTTC. The chain links TRBV6-5 to TRBJ2-5; 9 bases are shared with TRBD2. The CDR3 runs to 16 residues. The junction had 10 bases not matched to a gene; V was cut back by 4 bases and J by 4 bases. The germline V gene has CDR1 MNHEY and CDR2 SVGAGI.

This chain connects TRBV5-1 to TRBJ1-1; 7 bases match TRBD1. The J segment lost 2 bases and the V segment lost 3 bases, leaving 4 bases of the junction unmatched. In germline, CDR1 is SGHRS, CDR2 YFSETQ. This CDR3 contains 14 residues. The CDR3 DNA follows: TGCGCCAGCAGCTCGGGACAGCCAAACACTGAAGCTTTCTTT. Translation: CASSSGQPNTEAFF.

A few counts support this clone. CDR3 protein: CASSLEQGTRYGYTF. CDR3 in DNA: TGTGCCAGCAGCTTAGAGCAGGGAACAAGATATGGCTACACCTTC. The chain recombines TRBV7-9 with TRBJ1-2, with D maybe TRBD1 (5 bases). CDR1 SEHNR and CDR2 FQNEAQ come from the germline V gene (reference sequence). Between the trimmed V and J ends, which lost 1 base and 5 bases, there was a span of 14 bases. The CDR3 length is 15 residues.

This clone has a handful of counts. CDR3 in amino acids: CASSLDGGRAGEQFF. The CDR3 DNA sequence: TGTGCCAGCAGCTTAGATGGCGGGAGGGCGGGAGAGCAGTTCTTC. V is TRBV11-3 and J is TRBJ2-1; 9 nucleotides match TRBD2. This CDR3 region has 15 residues. V lost 0 bases to trimming and J lost 10 bases; unmatched junction nucleotides: 7. Germline CDR1 SGHNT, CDR2 YENEEA.

The rearrangement joins TRBV7-9 to TRBJ2-1, with D perhaps matching TRBD2 (5 bases). CDR1 is SEHNR and CDR2 is FQNEAQ in the germline V gene (reference sequence). V lost 1 base and J 15 bases, leaving 10 bases between the germline ends. The CDR3 extends over 11 amino acids. The CDR3 loop reads CASSLGGLWFF. In DNA, the CDR3 is TGTGCCAGCAGCTTAGGAGGGCTCTGGTTCTTC.

V usage is TRBV27 and J usage is TRBJ2-1, with 8 nucleotides matching TRBD1. The CDR3 covers 15 residues. V lost 5 bases and J lost 1; bases outside the gene matches: 4. Germline V gene data show CDR1 as MNHEY and CDR2 as SMNVEV (reference sequence). DNA of the CDR3: TGTGCCAGCAGTACTACAGGGGGATCCTACAATGAGCAGTTCTTC. Protein product: CASSTTGGSYNEQFF.